This T cell receptor beta chain is from a study of esophageal squamous cell carcinoma under preoperative chemotherapy. Using its own MiXCR run on the PCR reads, TCRdb lists one record per CDR3 protein. The repertoire has roughly 9,300 distinct CDR3 sequences, about 52% of them found once; the top ten carry 12% to 15%. This CDR3 has 15 amino acids. The germline V gene encodes CDR1 MNHNS and CDR2 SASEGT. Regarding time point: after preoperative PTX-NDP chemotherapy. In the case of this clonotype: Mismatch with germline at one junction end may stem from a read error.

The V call is TRBV6-1, the J call TRBJ2-3, with D maybe TRBD1 (5 bases). The receptor comes from a human donor with esophageal squamous cell carcinoma. The donor label of this sample is uncertain. This sample was obtained from a patient given preoperative chemotherapy. The CDR3 sequence: CASSEPGVSTGTLYF. As DNA, the CDR3 is TGTGCCAGCAGTGAACCAGGTGTGAGCACAGGTACGCTGTATTTT.